This entry describes one T cell receptor (beta chain). The antigen is unknown. Flow cytometry had shown expanded CD8+CD57+ cells in the patients chosen for sequencing. The V end lost 9 bases, the J end lost 1 base, and 15 bases lay between the germline ends. This CDR3 spans 14 amino acids. In germline, CDR1 is ENHRY, CDR2 SYGVKD. The data were taken from a study of CD8+CD57+ T cells in acquired aplastic anemia. Study-wide results and limits: The same twenty-nine CD8+ CDR3 sequences occurred in patients and in controls.

Profiling that covered TCR beta VDJ and CDR3 relied on genomic DNA as its template. Using its own MiXCR run on the reads, TCRdb lists one record per CDR3 protein. The repertoire holds approximately 57,000 distinct CDR3 sequences, with roughly three fifths as singletons. The sequenced sample consisted of sorted CD4+, CD8+, or CD8+CD57+ T cells (not recorded which) from PBMCs. This sequence originates from a human donor with aplastic anemia. The rearrangement joins TRBV10-3 to TRBJ1-1; weak D call: TRBD1 (5 bases). The CDR3 protein is CAIRLDGTNTEAFF. The DNA for the CDR3 is TGTGCCATTCGACTGGACGGGACGAACACTGAAGCTTTCTTT.